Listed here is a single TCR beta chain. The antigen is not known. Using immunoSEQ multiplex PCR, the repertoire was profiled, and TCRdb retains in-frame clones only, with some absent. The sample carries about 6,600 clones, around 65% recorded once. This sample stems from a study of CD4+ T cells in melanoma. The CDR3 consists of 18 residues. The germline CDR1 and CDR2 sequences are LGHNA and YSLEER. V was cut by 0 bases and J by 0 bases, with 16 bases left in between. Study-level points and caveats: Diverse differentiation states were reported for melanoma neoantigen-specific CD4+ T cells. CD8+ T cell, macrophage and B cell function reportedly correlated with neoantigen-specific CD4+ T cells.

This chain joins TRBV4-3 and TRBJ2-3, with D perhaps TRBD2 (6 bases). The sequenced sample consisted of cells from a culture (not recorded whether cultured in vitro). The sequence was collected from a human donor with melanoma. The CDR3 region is CASSQDYIGGWSTDTQYF. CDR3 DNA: TGCGCCAGCAGCCAAGATTATATCGGGGGATGGAGCACAGATACGCAGTATTTT.